This T cell receptor beta chain was identified during a study of shared clonotypes between healthy human individuals. Sequencing was performed with immunoSEQ multiplex PCR; in TCRdb, only in-frame clones are kept and a portion is missing. The sample records about 2 million clones, about 95% being singletons. The CDR3 consists of 14 residues. Germline V CDR1 and CDR2: SNHLY, FYNNEI. The V gene lost 0 bases and the J gene lost 0 bases, with 6 bases spanning the gap. The receptor's source is a man between 18 and 35 years old in good health. The sample comprised naive CD4+ T cells sorted from blood. Subset described: CD45RA+ positively selected. The V call is TRBV2, the J call TRBJ2-7; D is unclear. Here the CDR3 reads CASSEAGSSYEQYF. The CDR3 DNA is TGTGCCAGCAGTGAAGCGGGTAGCTCCTACGAGCAGTACTTC.